This passage covers 18 T cell receptor beta chains from one sample sequenced in a study of T cells in tuberculosis. Libraries were prepared by immunoSEQ multiplex PCR; TCRdb keeps only in-frame clonotypes and omits some of them. The sample has tens of thousands of clones, nearly 95% seen once. Source material: PBMCs. Every receptor here comes from a donor aged 5-35 years with latent tuberculosis or without tuberculosis infection.

The V and J genes are TRBV11-2 and TRBJ1-2; tentatively, D is TRBD1 (6 bases). This CDR3 has 15 residues. V gave up 4 bases and J gave up 2 bases, with 14 bases separating them. Germline V gives CDR1 SGHAT, CDR2 FQNNGV. This CDR3 reads CASSSRTEINYGYTF. In nucleotides, the CDR3 is TGTGCCAGCAGCTCCCGGACAGAGATCAACTATGGCTACACCTTC. Together with reference TRBV11-2 and TRBJ1-2, the CDR3 gives the full variable domain: EAGVAQSPRYKIIEKRQSVAFWCNPISGHATLYWYQQILGQGPKLLIQFQNNGVVDDSQLPKDRFSAERLKGVDSTLKIQPAKLEDSAVYLCASSSRTEINYGYTFGSGTRLTVV.

This rearrangement joins TRBV6-6 to TRBJ1-1, with D perhaps TRBD1 (5 bases). V gave up 4 bases and J gave up 5 bases, with 14 bases separating them. Germline V gives CDR1 MNHNY, CDR2 SVGAGI (reference sequence). CDR3 length equals 14 residues. The chain's CDR3 is CASSWASGGTEAFF. The CDR3 DNA is TGTGCCAGCAGTTGGGCGTCGGGGGGAACTGAAGCTTTCTTT.

The chain couples TRBV19 to TRBJ2-6; D call uncertain. The CDR3 loop spans 17 amino acids. The V end was cut by 2 bases, the J end by 2 bases, with 13 bases between. Germline loops: CDR1 LNHDA, CDR2 SQIVND (reference sequence). In DNA form, the CDR3 reads TGTGCCAGTAGTATAACCCCAGTAACCGCTGGGGCCAACGTCCTGACTTTC. This gives the protein CASSITPVTAGANVLTF.

This chain connects TRBV4-1 to TRBJ1-2; a weak D match, TRBD1 (6 bases). Per the germline V gene, CDR1 is MGHRA and CDR2 is YSYEKL. CDR3 length: 18 residues. V gave up 1 base and J gave up 3 bases, with 21 bases separating them. This CDR3 is CASSQGPQGTTQYYGYTF. CDR3 DNA sequence: TGCGCCAGCAGCCAAGGTCCCCAGGGGACCACTCAATACTATGGCTACACCTTC.

The chain employs TRBV2 and TRBJ2-3; 9 bases map to TRBD2. CDR1 SNHLY and CDR2 FYNNEI come from the germline V gene. The CDR3 runs 15 residues. Trimming removed 5 bases from V and 6 bases from J; junction bases left unmatched: 9. CDR3 in DNA: TGTGCCAGCAGTCCCGCTAGCGGGATTACTGATACGCAGTATTTT. This sequence encodes CASSPASGITDTQYF.

V and J are TRBV6-6 and TRBJ1-1; D unresolved. Germline CDR1 reads MNHNY; CDR2 reads SVGAGI (reference sequence). CDR3 size: 14 residues. The V end was cut by 7 bases, the J end by 1 base, with 13 bases between. The CDR3: CASTPLWQNTEAFF. For the CDR3, the DNA is TGTGCCAGCACCCCCCTTTGGCAGAACACTGAAGCTTTCTTT.

Only one count was recorded for this clone. V usage is TRBV19 and J usage is TRBJ2-7, with 7 bases fitting TRBD2. The CDR3 contains 13 residues. Germline V lookup: CDR1 LNHDA, CDR2 SQIVND (reference sequence). V shed 7 bases and J 6 bases; nucleotides not matched to a gene: 9. As DNA, the CDR3 is TGTGCCAGTAATAGCGGGTTAGGTCCCGAGCAGTACTTC. Translation: CASNSGLGPEQYF.

V and J are TRBV7-3 and TRBJ2-7; tentatively, D is TRBD2 (6 bases). Trimming shortened V by 5 bases and J by 4 bases, and 12 bases separated the two germline ends. Per germline, CDR1 SGHTA and CDR2 FQGTGA. This CDR3 region has 13 residues. CDR3 nucleotide sequence: TGTGCCAGCAGCGTAGATCGGGGGTACGAGCAGTACTTC. It yields the protein CASSVDRGYEQYF.

CDR3: CSVALNTEAFF. In DNA form, the CDR3 reads TGCAGCGTTGCTCTGAACACTGAAGCTTTCTTT. This chain links TRBV29-1 with TRBJ1-1; D is unclear. The CDR3 consists of 11 residues. Between the trimmed V and J ends, which lost 4 bases and 0 bases, there was a span of 3 bases. The germline gives CDR1 SQVTM, CDR2 ANQGSEA.

The chain links TRBV7-2 to TRBJ2-7; D gene uncertain. Germline V lookup: CDR1 SGHTA, CDR2 FQGNSA. The CDR3 has 11 residues. Trimming pared 5 bases from V and 3 bases from J, leaving 5 bases between. Here the CDR3 DNA reads TGTGCCAGCAGCCTTAACTACGAGCAGTACTTC. It codes for CASSLNYEQYF.

The chain joins TRBV4-1 to TRBJ1-2, with 8 nucleotides matching TRBD1. The junction had 2 bases not matched to a gene; V was cut back by 4 bases and J by 4 bases. This CDR3 comprises 13 residues. CDR1 is MGHRA, CDR2 YSYEKL, per germline. CDR3 nucleotide sequence: TGCGCCAGCAGCCCGACAGGGGTCTATGGCTACACCTTC. Amino acids: CASSPTGVYGYTF.

About this clone: The germline gene is not matched at one end of the junction; a read error may be the cause. The chain has TRBV6-5 and TRBJ2-7; 9 bases agree with TRBD1. CDR1 is MNHEY, CDR2 SVGAGI, per germline. The CDR3 covers 13 residues. CDR3 in DNA: TGTGCCAGCAGTAGACAGGGGGAGTACGGGCAGTACTTC. It yields the protein CASSRQGEYGQYF.

The V call is TRBV7-3, the J call TRBJ1-5, with unresolved D. The CDR3 length is 17 residues. The V gene's germline CDR1 is SGHTA and CDR2 FQGTGA. V was trimmed by 2 bases and J by 4 bases, leaving 18 bases between them. This chain's CDR3 is CASSLARMGSGNQPQHF. Written as DNA, the CDR3 is TGTGCCAGCAGCTTAGCGCGGATGGGGAGTGGGAATCAGCCCCAGCATTTT.

This clone is a singleton in its sample. V usage is TRBV5-1 and J usage is TRBJ2-2; 7 bases agree with TRBD2. Germline CDR1 and CDR2: SGHRS and YFSETQ. The trim removed 1 base at V and 1 base at J, leaving 1 base unmatched. The CDR3 totals 15 residues. CDR3 residues: CASSLPGGNTGELFF. The CDR3 DNA reads as TGCGCCAGCAGCTTGCCGGGGGGGAACACCGGGGAGCTGTTTTTT.

The CDR3 DNA follows: TGCGCCAGCAGCCCTGGGACGGGGACAAATACGCAGTATTTT. Protein: CASSPGTGTNTQYF. V usage is TRBV5-1 and J usage is TRBJ2-3; a weak D match, TRBD1 (6 bases). V was clipped by 4 bases and J by 7 bases, with 16 bases between them. CDR3 length: 14 amino acids. Germline V gene lookup returns CDR1 SGHRS and CDR2 YFSETQ.

The V gene is TRBV6-1, the J gene TRBJ2-7; 10 nucleotides align to TRBD1. The CDR3 is made up of 13 amino acids. V lost 6 bases to trimming and J lost 5 bases; unmatched junction nucleotides: 4. Germline V gene lookup returns CDR1 MNHNS and CDR2 SASEGT. The CDR3 sequence is CASRSTGGDEQYF. The DNA of the CDR3 is TGTGCCAGCAGATCGACAGGGGGCGACGAGCAGTACTTC.

The chain combines TRBV6-5 with TRBJ1-2; 7 nucleotides line up with TRBD1. CDR3 size: 14 residues. Trimming cost V 2 bases and J 8 bases; bases outside gene matches: 8. Germline CDR1 reads MNHEY; CDR2 reads SVGAGI. CDR3: CASSYRRGLGGYTF. CDR3 DNA sequence: TGTGCCAGCAGTTACCGGAGGGGGCTGGGGGGCTACACCTTC.

The gene calls are TRBV7-2 and TRBJ1-4; 8 bases fit TRBD1. V was pared by 3 bases and J by 6 bases, with 0 bases of the junction left unmatched. The CDR3 has 13 residues. In germline, CDR1 is SGHTA, CDR2 FQGNSA. The CDR3 DNA is TGTGCCAGCAGCTTGGACAGGGATGAAAAACTGTTTTTT. Amino acid sequence: CASSLDRDEKLFF.